A selection of T cell receptor beta chains follows, all from one sample in a study of blood T cells in healthy people across ages. MiXCR was run by TCRdb on the 5' RACE reads, yielding one entry per CDR3 protein. The table has about 1.8 million distinct CDR3 sequences, roughly 52% seen once. The sequencing sample was made of blood. The origin of the receptors is a woman aged 40-49 years in good health. CDR3s include the opening cysteine and the closing phenylalanine or tryptophan. The D gene is left open where the match is weak.

TRBJ2-7 NA TRBV14 CASSHSDRGFGYEQYF
TRBJ1-4 TRBD1 TRBV7-2 CASSLVPRVRGADEKLFF
NA TRBD1 TRBV6-2/TRBV6-3 CASRFGQGGPHEQYF
TRBJ2-3 NA TRBV20-1 CSANPGPPFPTDTQYF
TRBJ2-3 NA TRBV29-1 CSGLRGSTDTQYF
TRBJ1-1 NA TRBV6-6 CASKGFNTEAFF
TRBJ2-5 TRBD2 TRBV7-2 CASSLGRGEETQYF
TRBJ1-1 NA TRBV6-5 CASRWMKNTEAFF
TRBJ2-7 NA TRBV3-1 CASSRRLEYEQYF
TRBJ1-2 NA TRBV7-6 CASSFPGPLGYTF
TRBJ2-1 NA TRBV11-2 CASSGVYNEQFF
TRBJ2-3 TRBD2 TRBV20-1 CSARTSGGVNTDTQYF
TRBJ2-1 TRBD2 TRBV7-8 CASSLLGTSGGPSSYNEQFF
TRBJ1-6 NA TRBV25-1 CASTKGGWNSPLHF
TRBJ2-1 TRBD2 TRBV4-3 CASSQEGGTWEQFF
TRBJ2-4 TRBD2 TRBV7-2 CASSPSGVLAKNIQYF
TRBJ1-6 TRBD1 TRBV18 CASSPRTGKANSPLHF
TRBJ2-7 TRBD2 TRBV7-8 CASSPTSGPFGDEQYF
TRBJ2-3 NA TRBV28 CASSEGRGTDTQYF
TRBJ1-1 NA TRBV6-2/TRBV6-3 CASSWDTEAFF
NA NA TRBV28 CASRGEGSYNEQYF
TRBJ2-1 TRBD2 TRBV12-3/TRBV12-4 CASSLTSGGARVYEQFF
TRBJ1-1 NA TRBV11-3 CASSSSGTTTEAFF
TRBJ1-2 NA TRBV11-1 CASSHQGTQGYTF
TRBJ2-1 NA TRBV10-1 CASSESVEIYNEQFF
TRBJ1-4 TRBD1 TRBV6-5 CASSRTGGTEKLFF
TRBJ2-7 TRBD2 TRBV7-2 CASSSKGLAIVDEQYF
TRBJ2-3 NA TRBV7-2 CASSWDFFTDTQYF
TRBJ2-3 NA TRBV28 CASRSTTDTQYF
TRBJ2-7 TRBD1 TRBV29-1 CSGIGQGNSYEQYF
TRBJ2-5 TRBD1 TRBV7-9 CASSSTGGLKTQYF
TRBJ2-3 NA TRBV3-1 CASSNLGAGTDTQYF
TRBJ1-2 TRBD1 TRBV5-1 CASSLVGQGIYGYTF
TRBJ1-2 NA TRBV7-2 CASSFYRISYGYTF
TRBJ2-7 TRBD1 TRBV11-2 CASRPLGTGGYEQYF
TRBJ2-6 TRBD2 TRBV5-1 CASSFRTSGTSGANVLTF
TRBJ2-5 TRBD1 TRBV25-1 CASSELPGGQETQYF
TRBJ1-5 NA TRBV7-2 CASSLARGPGQPQHF
TRBJ2-4 NA TRBV6-2/TRBV6-3 CASSYGGVAKNIQYF
TRBJ2-7 NA TRBV4-3 CASSQEMAVADEQYF
TRBJ1-4 TRBD1 TRBV28 CASSSTGGPSTNEKLFF
TRBJ2-3 NA TRBV11-2 CASSISGFTDTQYF
TRBJ1-2 TRBD1 TRBV7-7 CASSSGQGANGYTF
TRBJ2-1 TRBD2 TRBV12-3/TRBV12-4 CASSGLAASLSSYNEQFF
TRBJ2-7 NA TRBV20-1 CSARVAGASPAEQYF
TRBJ1-1 NA TRBV20-1 CSASLNTEAFF
TRBJ1-1 NA TRBV6-2/TRBV6-3 CASLPLGMNTEAFF
TRBJ1-2 NA TRBV12-3/TRBV12-4 CASSLAGTQRSYGYTF
TRBJ2-5 TRBD1 TRBV5-1 CASSTRQGLSETQYF
TRBJ2-1 TRBD1 TRBV5-1 CASSETGGRYNEQFF
TRBJ2-7 NA TRBV9 CASSPGEREQYF
TRBJ2-1 NA TRBV12-5 CASGQSGSSYNEQFF